This T cell receptor beta chain was captured in a study of technical replicates of blood from several donors. V was trimmed by 9 bases and J by 4 bases, leaving 12 bases between them. The CDR3 consists of 12 residues. Germline-derived CDR1 and CDR2 are MNHNS and SASEGT. Generated by immunoSEQ multiplex PCR, the TCRdb table keeps only in-frame clones and is missing some. The sample has about 14,000 clones, about 80% seen once. This clone was seen a few times. This TCR came from a human donor in good health. Sequenced input: PBMCs. The chain has TRBV6-1 and TRBJ1-2; D is ambiguous. CDR3 coding DNA: TGTGCCAGTCAGGCAACGGCCTATGGCTACACCTTC. Protein product: CASQATAYGYTF.